These 18 T cell receptor beta chains share one sample of origin, sequenced in a study of OX40 agonist ivuxolimab in advanced cancers. Clones were sequenced by immunoSEQ multiplex PCR, and TCRdb holds only the in-frame ones, with some missing. The data contain fewer than 85,000 clones, approximately 86% of them singletons. The sequencing used CD4+ or CD8+ T cells sorted from blood, collected in a trial of the OX40 agonist ivuxolimab. The receptors derive from an adult with an advanced solid tumor such as melanoma, head and neck, liver or kidney cancer.

V usage is TRBV18 and J usage is TRBJ2-5; 8 bases align to TRBD1. The DNA end lines up better with TRBJ2-7; the J call may be wrong. The germline CDR1 and CDR2 sequences are KGHSH and LQKENI. CDR3 size: 15 residues. In DNA form, the CDR3 reads TGTGCCAGCCGGGGGCCGGACAGGGTGGGAAGCGAGCAGTACTTC. It translates to CASRGPDRVGSEQYF.

This clone was seen only once. V usage is TRBV18 and J usage is TRBJ1-3, with D possibly matching TRBD1 (5 bases). This CDR3 region has 17 residues. Germline CDR1 KGHSH, CDR2 LQKENI. The V end lost 3 bases, the J end lost 1 base, and 16 bases lay between the germline ends. The CDR3 sequence: CASSPTGRSASGNTIYF. The CDR3 DNA reads TGTGCCAGCTCACCTACAGGACGGTCTGCATCTGGAAACACCATATATTTT.

This clone came up once. V is TRBV27 and J is TRBJ2-3, with D perhaps assigned TRBD1 or TRBD2 (5 bases each). This CDR3 contains 18 residues. Trimming stripped 7 bases from V and 5 bases from J, with 28 bases between. Per germline, CDR1 MNHEY and CDR2 SMNVEV (reference sequence). This CDR3 reads CASTPPWELGEMLDTQYF. The CDR3 DNA follows: TGTGCCAGCACCCCTCCATGGGAGTTGGGGGAGATGTTAGATACGCAGTATTTT.

This clone has a handful of counts. V usage is TRBV28 and J usage is TRBJ1-5; D not certain. This CDR3 region has 12 residues. CDR1 is MDHEN, CDR2 SYDVKM, per germline. V was pared by 2 bases and J by 7 bases, with 6 bases between. The CDR3 spells CASSLEGQPQHF. CDR3 DNA: TGTGCCAGCAGTTTAGAAGGCCAGCCCCAGCATTTT.

The J gene is TRBJ2-7, the V gene TRBV5-8; possible D gene TRBD1, 6 bases. Germline loops: CDR1 SGHTS, CDR2 YDEGEE. The CDR3 is 14 residues long. Trimming pared 9 bases from V and 2 bases from J, leaving 18 bases between. The chain's CDR3 is CATTRRGRAYEQYF. The CDR3 DNA sequence: TGTGCCACCACGAGAAGGGGGAGAGCCTACGAGCAGTACTTC.

This CDR3 is CASSAAGNNSPLHF. The CDR3 nucleotides read TGTGCCAGCAGTGCGGCAGGAAATAATTCACCCCTCCACTTT. The chain links TRBV2 to TRBJ1-6; D uncertain. Germline lookup yields CDR1 SNHLY and CDR2 FYNNEI. With 4 bases removed from V and 5 bases from J, the gap between germline ends came to 9 bases. This CDR3 comprises 14 residues.

V gene TRBV7-3 combines with J gene TRBJ2-5, with 9 bases fitting TRBD1. The length of the CDR3 is 13 residues. The V segment lost 4 bases and the J segment 4 bases; nucleotides outside the gene matches: 1. From germline, CDR1 is SGHTA and CDR2 FQGTGA. The CDR3 here is CASSSDRGETQYF. DNA of the CDR3: TGTGCCAGCAGCTCGGACAGGGGAGAGACCCAGTACTTC.

The rearrangement links TRBV4-1 to TRBJ2-1; no firm D call. Trimming removed 2 bases at V and 3 bases at J, with 5 bases between. Germline V gene lookup returns CDR1 MGHRA and CDR2 YSYEKL. The length of the CDR3 is 13 residues. The CDR3 region has the DNA TGCGCCAGCAGCCAATCCAGCTACAATGAGCAGTTCTTC. Protein: CASSQSSYNEQFF.

CDR3 sequence reads: CASSPRSRGSGELFF. CDR3 DNA: TGTGCCAGCAGCCCCAGATCTAGGGGTTCCGGGGAGCTGTTTTTT. The chain couples TRBV7-2 to TRBJ2-2, with D perhaps TRBD1 (5 bases). This CDR3 is 15 amino acids long. The germline gives CDR1 SGHTA, CDR2 FQGNSA. V lost 5 bases and J lost 6, with 16 bases in between.

The chain recombines TRBV6-1 with TRBJ1-5; perhaps TRBD1 as D (6 bases). Germline V gene sequence: CDR1 MNHNS, CDR2 SASEGT. CDR3 length equals 13 residues. The ends were cut back, 7 bases at V and 9 bases at J, with 16 bases in the middle. CDR3 bases: TGTGCCAGCACCATGACAGGTTCCGGGCCCCAGCATTTT. Translated: CASTMTGSGPQHF.

This clone was picked up one time. The V and J genes are TRBV6-1 and TRBJ2-4; a weak D match, TRBD1 (5 bases). In germline, CDR1 is MNHNS, CDR2 SASEGT. This CDR3 region has 15 residues. V was clipped by 3 bases and J by 0 bases, with 9 bases between them. CDR3 coding DNA: TGTGCCAGCAGTGAGATGGGGCTAGCCAAAAACATTCAGTACTTC. This translates into CASSEMGLAKNIQYF.

The chain links TRBV7-3 to TRBJ2-3; no firm D call. The CDR3 length is 13 residues. CDR1 and CDR2 (germline): SGHTA, FQGTGA. Trimming left V 5 bases short and J 2 bases short, with 8 bases between. CDR3: CASSPYTTDTQYF. The CDR3 region has the DNA TGTGCCAGCAGCCCCTACACCACAGATACGCAGTATTTT.

V is TRBV4-1 and J is TRBJ2-2; D is ambiguous. The V end lost 4 bases, the J end lost 4 bases, and 10 bases lay between the germline ends. CDR1 is MGHRA and CDR2 is YSYEKL in the germline V gene. The CDR3 is 14 amino acids. The CDR3 reads CASSRQSLTGELFF. For the CDR3, the DNA is TGCGCCAGCAGCCGACAAAGCCTCACCGGGGAGCTGTTTTTT.

This chain links TRBV5-4 with TRBJ2-7, with TRBD1 identical over 10 bases. CDR3 length: 16 residues. Germline trimming cut 3 bases from V and 5 bases from J; bases unmatched to any gene: 11. Germline assignment: CDR1 SGHNT and CDR2 YYREEE (reference sequence). CDR3 region: CASSSATGGYRDEQYF. In DNA, the CDR3 is TGTGCCAGCAGCTCAGCGACAGGGGGCTATCGGGACGAGCAGTACTTC.

The gene calls are TRBV4-3 and TRBJ2-7, with 8 nucleotides matching TRBD2. Per the germline V gene, CDR1 is LGHNA and CDR2 is YSLEER. Trimming removed 4 bases from V and 0 bases from J; junction bases left unmatched: 5. The CDR3 consists of 15 residues. This CDR3 reads CASSLGGGSSYEQYF. Here the CDR3 DNA reads TGCGCCAGCAGCCTCGGCGGGGGGAGCTCCTACGAGCAGTACTTC.

This clone was seen only a few times. This rearrangement joins TRBV6-6 to TRBJ1-2, with no clear D. CDR1 and CDR2 from the germline V gene are MNHNY and SVGAGI (reference sequence). V lost 6 bases to trimming and J lost 6 bases, with 5 bases between them. The length of the CDR3 is 10 residues. The CDR3 here is CASRSNGYTF. The CDR3, as DNA: TGTGCCAGCAGATCAAATGGCTACACCTTC.

The chain is built from TRBV10-3 and TRBJ2-7; D possibly corresponds to TRBD2 (6 bases). The CDR3 contains 16 residues. Looked up from germline, CDR1 is ENHRY and CDR2 is SYGVKD. V was shortened by 3 bases and J by 0 bases, with 15 bases between the two germline ends. The CDR3, as DNA: TGTGCCATCAGTGATCCGCGGGGTCTTCTCTCCTACGAGCAGTACTTC. Protein product: CAISDPRGLLSYEQYF.

The rearrangement uses TRBV11-2 and TRBJ1-2; TRBD1 matches at 10 bases. CDR3 length equals 14 residues. J gave up 6 bases and V 5 bases, and 6 bases lay outside the gene matches. CDR1 and CDR2 from the germline V gene are SGHAT and FQNNGV. Here the CDR3 reads CASSDQTGGNGYTF. As DNA, the CDR3 is TGTGCCAGCAGCGACCAGACAGGGGGCAATGGCTACACCTTC.